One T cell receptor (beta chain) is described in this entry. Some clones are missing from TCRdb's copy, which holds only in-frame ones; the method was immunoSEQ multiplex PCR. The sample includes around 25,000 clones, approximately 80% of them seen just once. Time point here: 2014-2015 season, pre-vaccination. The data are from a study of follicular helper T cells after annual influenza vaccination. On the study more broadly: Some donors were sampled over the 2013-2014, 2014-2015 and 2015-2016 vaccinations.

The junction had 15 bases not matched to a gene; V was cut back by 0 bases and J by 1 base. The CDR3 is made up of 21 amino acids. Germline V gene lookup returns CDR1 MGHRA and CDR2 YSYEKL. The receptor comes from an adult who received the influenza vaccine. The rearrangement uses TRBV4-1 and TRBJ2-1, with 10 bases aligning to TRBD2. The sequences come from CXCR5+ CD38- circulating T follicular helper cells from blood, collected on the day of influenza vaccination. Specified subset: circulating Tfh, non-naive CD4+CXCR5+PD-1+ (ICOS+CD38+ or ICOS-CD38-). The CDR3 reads CASSQDAASGRVIRSYNEQFF. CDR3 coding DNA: TGCGCCAGCAGCCAAGATGCGGCTAGCGGGAGAGTCATAAGGTCCTACAATGAGCAGTTCTTC.